Each of the 26 T cell receptor beta chains below was sequenced from the same sample in a study of cytomegalovirus exposure and HLA in healthy donors. Primers included in the PCR were 60 Vbeta and 13 Jbeta primers. Produced via immunoSEQ multiplex PCR; TCRdb's table is partial and in-frame only. The sample yields around 200,000 clones, around 85% seen once. Sequencing used PBMCs. Every receptor here comes from a middle-aged man in good health and CMV-seronegative.

This chain links TRBV5-1 with TRBJ2-1; D may be TRBD1 (6 bases). Germline assignment: CDR1 SGHRS and CDR2 YFSETQ. Trimming left V 7 bases short and J 7 bases short, with 12 bases between. CDR3 size: 12 residues. The CDR3 DNA reads as TGCGCCAGCGGCACAGGGACGAATGAGCAGTTCTTC. It encodes CASGTGTNEQFF.

This clone was seen once. This chain joins TRBV5-4 and TRBJ2-3; 8 nucleotides agree with TRBD1. The germline V gene encodes CDR1 SGHNT and CDR2 YYREEE (reference sequence). The V segment lost 4 bases and the J segment 4 bases; nucleotides outside the gene matches: 14. The CDR3 is 17 amino acids. The CDR3 loop is CASSEDRGSQVADTQYF. CDR3 DNA sequence: TGTGCCAGCAGCGAAGACAGGGGATCGCAGGTTGCAGATACGCAGTATTTT.

The rearrangement links TRBV7-2 to TRBJ2-5; 8 bases line up with TRBD1. There are 14 residues in the CDR3. Germline values: CDR1 SGHTA, CDR2 FQGNSA. V was pared by 5 bases and J by 4 bases, with 6 bases of the junction left unmatched. The DNA of the CDR3 is TGTGCCAGCAGCGGGCAGGGGGCACGAGAGACCCAGTACTTC. It encodes CASSGQGARETQYF.

With respect to this clone: An end of the junction differs from the germline gene, which may be a read error. The gene calls are TRBV7-9 and TRBJ1-1; the D is unclear. CDR3 length equals 11 residues. Per germline, CDR1 SEHNR and CDR2 FQNEAQ (reference sequence). For the CDR3, the DNA is TGTTCCAGCAGCCAGAACACTGAAGCTTTCTTT. This encodes CSSSQNTEAFF.

The chain joins TRBV19 to TRBJ2-7, with TRBD2 matching 7 bases. CDR1 and CDR2 (germline): LNHDA, SQIVND (reference sequence). The CDR3 has 15 amino acids. The V and J ends lost 4 bases and 3 bases, in that order; junction bases with no gene match: 9. Written as DNA, the CDR3 is TGTGCCAGTAGTACGAGCGGGGTGAGGAACTACGAGCAGTACTTC. Residues: CASSTSGVRNYEQYF.

V usage is TRBV28 and J usage is TRBJ2-7, with a weak D call TRBD2 (6 bases). V was pared by 3 bases and J by 3 bases, with 15 bases between. The CDR3 runs to 15 residues. Germline CDR1 MDHEN, CDR2 SYDVKM. DNA for the CDR3: TGTGCCAGCAGTTTGATTGGAAACGGGGGCTACGAGCAGTACTTC. Protein: CASSLIGNGGYEQYF.

The chain has TRBV5-6 and TRBJ2-2, with D unclear. V was shortened by 4 bases and J by 5 bases, with 15 bases between the two germline ends. From germline, CDR1 is SGHDT and CDR2 YYEEEE. The CDR3 totals 15 residues. The CDR3: CASSQVPLGTGELFF. The DNA for the CDR3 is TGTGCCAGCAGCCAGGTACCTCTTGGGACCGGGGAGCTGTTTTTT.

V and J are TRBV2 and TRBJ1-6; D perhaps matches TRBD1 (5 bases). Trimming shortened V by 6 bases and J by 14 bases, and 23 bases separated the two germline ends. This CDR3 contains 15 residues. Looked up from germline, CDR1 is SNHLY and CDR2 is FYNNEI. The CDR3: CASSEWGSPQMTLHF. The CDR3, as DNA: TGTGCCAGCAGCGAATGGGGCAGTCCTCAAATGACCCTCCACTTT.

This clone occurred once. This rearrangement joins TRBV18 to TRBJ1-6, with a tentative D call TRBD1 (5 bases). V gave up 6 bases and J gave up 8 bases, with 14 bases separating them. Germline CDR1 is KGHSH and CDR2 is LQKENI. The CDR3 loop spans 14 amino acids. The CDR3 DNA reads TGTGCCAGCTCTCCTTACCCGGGGGATTCACCCCTCCACTTT. This sequence encodes CASSPYPGDSPLHF. Looking up the rest from reference TRBV18 and TRBJ1-6 gives the full variable domain: NAGVMQNPRHLVRRRGQEARLRCSPMKGHSHVYWYRQLPEEGLKFMVYLQKENIIDESGMPKERFSAEFPKEGPSILRIQQVVRGDSAAYFCASSPYPGDSPLHFGNGTRLTVT.

V and J are TRBV4-1 and TRBJ2-7; 9 bases line up with TRBD1. Germline assignment: CDR1 MGHRA and CDR2 YSYEKL. V lost 5 bases, J lost 3 bases, and 8 bases stayed unmatched. The CDR3 is made up of 15 amino acids. The CDR3 DNA is TGCGCCAGCAGCGTCGGGACAGGGCTGTTCTACGAGCAGTACTTC. Encoded protein: CASSVGTGLFYEQYF.

This chain connects TRBV4-1 to TRBJ1-5, with no clear D. V dropped 0 bases and J dropped 6 bases, with 9 bases sitting between them. The CDR3 contains 14 residues. Germline CDR1 and CDR2: MGHRA and YSYEKL. CDR3 protein: CASSQERTSQPQHF. The DNA for the CDR3 is TGCGCCAGCAGCCAAGAGAGGACTAGTCAGCCCCAGCATTTT.

The genes are TRBV21-1 and TRBJ2-2; TRBD1, the table's D call, lacks a check against the DNA. TRBV21-1 counts as a pseudogene. This CDR3 has 16 residues. CDR3 sequence reads: CANRRSRDRVAGELFF. In DNA, the CDR3 is TGTGCCAACCGACGATCCCGGGACAGGGTGGCCGGGGAGCTGTTTTTT.

The chain recombines TRBV4-3 with TRBJ1-2; 10 bases are a match to TRBD1. Germline V gene data show CDR1 as LGHNA and CDR2 as YSLEER. The CDR3 runs 15 residues. Trimming took 5 bases from V and 8 from J; bases not matched to a gene: 11. The CDR3 region is CASSEGQGRTRGYTF. The CDR3 DNA reads TGCGCCAGCAGCGAGGGACAGGGGAGGACGAGGGGCTACACCTTC.

This clone appeared a few times. The gene calls are TRBV5-5 and TRBJ2-7; TRBD1 matches 8 bases. The CDR3 is 14 residues long. The junction had 7 bases not matched to a gene; V was cut back by 1 base and J by 7 bases. Germline loops: CDR1 SGHKS, CDR2 YYEKEE (reference sequence). The CDR3 loop reads CASSLWQGAGEQYF. CDR3 bases: TGTGCCAGCAGCTTGTGGCAGGGGGCAGGGGAGCAGTACTTC.

This clone turned up a few times. This chain joins TRBV7-2 and TRBJ1-4; 7 bases map to TRBD1. Germline trimming cut 5 bases from V and 8 bases from J; bases unmatched to any gene: 11. From germline, CDR1 is SGHTA and CDR2 FQGNSA. The CDR3 has 15 residues. The CDR3 protein is CASSPGNRGREKLFF. Written as DNA, the CDR3 is TGTGCCAGCAGCCCAGGGAACAGGGGTAGGGAAAAACTGTTTTTT.

This clone was seen a single time. J is TRBJ1-6 and V is TRBV7-2; D call uncertain. The CDR3 length is 11 residues. V was pared by 6 bases and J by 12 bases, with 9 bases between. Germline values: CDR1 SGHTA, CDR2 FQGNSA. CDR3 loop: CASRRGLPLHF. CDR3 DNA sequence: TGTGCCAGCAGGCGGGGTCTACCCCTCCACTTT.

The J gene is TRBJ2-7, the V gene TRBV28, with TRBD1 matching 7 bases. The trim removed 6 bases at V and 4 bases at J, leaving 15 bases unmatched. The CDR3 length is 16 residues. The germline CDR1 and CDR2 sequences are MDHEN and SYDVKM. The CDR3, as DNA: TGTGCCAGCAGATCCAACCTCCGGGACAGAGATTACGAGCAGTACTTC. Its translation: CASRSNLRDRDYEQYF. The whole variable domain, remainder taken from reference TRBV28 and TRBJ2-7, is DVKVTQSSRYLVKRTGEKVFLECVQDMDHENMFWYRQDPGLGLRLIYFSYDVKMKEKGDIPEGYSVSREKKERFSLILESASTNQTSMYLCASRSNLRDRDYEQYFGPGTRLTVT.

In this sample, this clone turned up once. The gene calls are TRBV6-5 and TRBJ2-2, with TRBD1 as a possible D gene (5 bases). The CDR3 totals 13 residues. The V and J ends lost 8 bases and 0 bases respectively, with 7 bases between them. CDR1 and CDR2 from the germline V gene are MNHEY and SVGAGI. The CDR3 nucleotides are TGTGCCAGCGCCAGGGCGAACACCGGGGAGCTGTTTTTT. Its translation: CASARANTGELFF.

The chain has TRBV7-9 and TRBJ1-2; 7 nucleotides match TRBD1. The junction had 9 bases not matched to a gene; V was cut back by 5 bases and J by 3 bases. The germline gives CDR1 SEHNR, CDR2 FQNEAQ (reference sequence). The CDR3 sequence is 15 residues long. The CDR3 loop reads CASSLTGVEDYGYTF. CDR3 bases: TGTGCCAGCAGCCTCACAGGGGTAGAGGACTATGGCTACACCTTC.

The chain is built from TRBV19 and TRBJ1-2; 7 bases align to TRBD1. V shed 7 bases and J 5 bases; nucleotides not matched to a gene: 10. The CDR3 extends over 14 amino acids. In germline, CDR1 is LNHDA, CDR2 SQIVND (reference sequence). The CDR3 nucleotides read TGTGCCAGTACCTCGACAGGGATGGGTTATGGCTACACCTTC. This encodes CASTSTGMGYGYTF.

As DNA, the CDR3 is TGTGCCAGCAGCGCGAAGACTTGGGAGGAGACCCAGTACTTC. Translating gives CASSAKTWEETQYF. The chain recombines TRBV9 with TRBJ2-5; D might be TRBD2 (5 bases). Germline V gene data show CDR1 as SGDLS and CDR2 as YYNGEE. With 3 bases removed from V and 5 bases from J, the gap between germline ends came to 14 bases. This CDR3 is built from 14 residues. The whole variable domain, filled in from reference TRBV9 and TRBJ2-5, reads DSGVTQTPKHLITATGQRVTLRCSPRSGDLSVYWYQQSLDQGLQFLIQYYNGEERAKGNILERFSAQQFPDLHSELNLSSLELGDSALYFCASSAKTWEETQYFGPGTRLLVL.

The J gene is TRBJ2-2, the V gene TRBV2, with D tentatively TRBD2 (5 bases). Germline loops: CDR1 SNHLY, CDR2 FYNNEI. The CDR3 extends over 12 amino acids. With 8 bases removed from V and 6 bases from J, the gap between germline ends came to 10 bases. CDR3 sequence reads: CASLGVAGELFF. CDR3 bases: TGTGCCAGCCTCGGGGTAGCCGGGGAGCTGTTTTTT.

This rearrangement joins TRBV9 to TRBJ1-2; 8 bases match TRBD1. The CDR3 extends over 13 amino acids. The germline CDR1 and CDR2 sequences are SGDLS and YYNGEE. J was trimmed by 6 bases and V by 4 bases; bases with no gene match: 5. The DNA of the CDR3 is TGTGCCAGCAGCCCTTCGACAGGGGATGGCTACACCTTC. Its protein is CASSPSTGDGYTF.

V gene TRBV19 combines with J gene TRBJ2-6, with 9 bases aligning to TRBD1. CDR1 is LNHDA and CDR2 is SQIVND in the germline V gene (reference sequence). The CDR3 extends over 18 amino acids. The V and J ends lost 5 bases and 2 bases, in that order; junction bases with no gene match: 10. In DNA form, the CDR3 reads TGTGCCAGTAGTCTTCAAGGGACAGGGCTTACTGGGGCCAACGTCCTGACTTTC. Its translation is CASSLQGTGLTGANVLTF.

The chain recombines TRBV7-2 with TRBJ1-5, with 8 bases fitting TRBD1. The V segment lost 4 bases and the J segment 4 bases; nucleotides outside the gene matches: 6. This CDR3 has 15 residues. CDR1 and CDR2 from the germline V gene are SGHTA and FQGNSA. The CDR3 region has the DNA TGTGCCAGCAGCTCTGGACAGGGCGAAAATCAGCCCCAGCATTTT. Residues: CASSSGQGENQPQHF.

The V and J genes are TRBV27 and TRBJ2-7; 9 nucleotides align to TRBD1. The V gene end was trimmed by 2 bases and the J gene end by 3 bases; junction bases not matched to a gene: 20. The CDR3 totals 20 residues. Germline V lookup: CDR1 MNHEY, CDR2 SMNVEV (reference sequence). CDR3 loop: CASSLEAPGQGLGWVYEQYF. For the CDR3, the DNA is TGTGCCAGCAGTTTAGAAGCACCGGGACAGGGTCTAGGGTGGGTCTACGAGCAGTACTTC.